This TCR beta chain stems from a study of cytomegalovirus exposure and HLA in healthy donors. General study findings and limits: Altogether, 160 or so TCR beta chains were recorded as cytomegalovirus-associated.

Note on this clone: Its cognate antigen is unknown.

Use of 60 Vbeta and 13 Jbeta primers characterized the PCR. Generated by immunoSEQ multiplex PCR, the TCRdb table keeps only in-frame clones and is missing some. The sample consists of fewer than 150,000 clones, roughly two thirds of them appearing once. The CDR3 loop spans 16 amino acids. Germline trimming cut 2 bases from V and 0 bases from J; bases unmatched to any gene: 7. Germline V CDR1 and CDR2: SEHNR, FQNEAQ (reference sequence). The receptor's source is a human donor in good health. Sequenced material: PBMCs. The V call is TRBV7-9, the J call TRBJ2-7; TRBD2 matches at 7 bases. This CDR3 reads CASSLSPGGSSYEQYF. DNA for the CDR3: TGTGCCAGCAGCTTAAGCCCGGGCGGGAGCTCCTACGAGCAGTACTTC. The full variable domain, rest sourced from reference TRBV7-9 and TRBJ2-7, is DTGVSQNPRHKITKRGQNVTFRCDPISEHNRLYWYRQTLGQGPEFLTYFQNEAQLEKSRLLSDRFSAERPKGSFSTLEIQRTEQGDSAMYLCASSLSPGGSSYEQYFGPGTRLTVT.